The 3 T cell receptor beta chains reported below all come from one sample, sequenced in a study of response to subunit inactivated influenza vaccine (dated by TCRdb to the late 2010s). Sample time point, as interpreted from the label and publication: more than 40 days after influenza vaccine administration. Library creation used RT-PCR. The sequencer was an Illumina HiSeq 2500. TCRdb ran its own pipeline on the public reads, namely fastp trimming at Q25 and MiXCR clone calling, and kept in-frame beta chains. Rows with a matching CDR3 protein are joined into one entry that keeps the most common DNA and genes. The sample table lists 430,000 or so distinct CDR3 sequences, approximately 11% of them with a count of one. Around 12% of the sample goes to the ten largest clones. Sequenced here: PBMCs from blood, sampled more than 35 days after vaccination. The source is a middle-aged man who received an inactivated influenza vaccine. Donor details come from another sample of the same person, matched by shared clones.

J is TRBJ2-2 and V is TRBV28; 8 positions match TRBD1. Trimming at V came to 6 bases and at J to 4 bases, leaving 4 bases not matched to a gene. CDR1 MDHEN and CDR2 SYDVKM come from the germline V gene. The CDR3 extends over 14 amino acids. The CDR3 DNA is TGTGCCAGCAGGAGGGACAGGCTCACCGGGGAGCTGTTTTTT. This translates into CASRRDRLTGELFF.

The sample holds a few counts of this clonotype. This chain joins TRBV7-9 and TRBJ2-7; D not certain. This CDR3 spans 15 amino acids. In germline, CDR1 is SEHNR, CDR2 FQNEAQ (reference sequence). Trimming left V 1 base short and J 7 bases short, with 17 bases between. The CDR3 DNA is TGTGCCAGCAGCTTAGGGGGTTCGGGCCAGAGGGAGCAGTACTTC. Protein sequence: CASSLGGSGQREQYF.

In its sample, this clonotype was seen many times. The chain employs TRBV5-1 and TRBJ1-1, with 8 positions matching TRBD1. Germline CDR1 is SGHRS and CDR2 is YFSETQ. V gave up 4 bases and J gave up 7 bases; unmatched junction bases: 12. The CDR3 runs to 15 residues. CDR3 DNA sequence: TGCGCCAGCAGCCTGGACAGGGTTGAACATGGTGAAGCTTTCTTT. It translates to CASSLDRVEHGEAFF.